Below are 20 T cell receptor beta chains sequenced from a single sample in a study of blood T cell repertoires in COVID-19. Produced via immunoSEQ multiplex PCR; TCRdb's table is partial and in-frame only. Of approximately 140,000 clones in the sample, less than 85% are singletons; the top ten hold about 9.3%. The sample taken for sequencing was peripheral blood. The receptors here all came from an elderly woman in a cohort sampled during active or convalescent COVID-19.

The chain's CDR3 is CASSWGTGRINEQFF. The DNA for the CDR3 is TGCGCCAGCAGCTGGGGGACAGGGCGGATCAATGAGCAGTTCTTC. The V gene is TRBV5-1, the J gene TRBJ2-1, with 9 positions matching TRBD1. Germline V gives CDR1 SGHRS, CDR2 YFSETQ. The CDR3 runs 15 residues. The trim removed 3 bases at V and 6 bases at J, leaving 7 bases unmatched.

The V gene is TRBV5-1, the J gene TRBJ1-6; D remains ambiguous. The CDR3 covers 16 residues. Germline loops: CDR1 SGHRS, CDR2 YFSETQ. The germline V and J ends were trimmed by 4 bases and 5 bases, with 16 bases remaining between them. The CDR3 region is CASSVRWEANNSPLHF. The CDR3 DNA sequence: TGCGCCAGCAGCGTCCGGTGGGAGGCTAATAATTCACCCCTCCACTTT.

This clone was picked up a small number of times. The J gene is TRBJ1-5, the V gene TRBV7-3; 7 bases map to TRBD1. V lost 6 bases, J lost 5 bases, and 7 bases stayed unmatched. Germline loops: CDR1 SGHTA, CDR2 FQGTGA. There are 14 residues in the CDR3. CDR3 in DNA: TGTGCCAGCAGGGGGACAGTCAACCATCAGCCCCAGCATTTT. Translation gives CASRGTVNHQPQHF.

This clone was seen only once. The chain uses TRBV5-1 and TRBJ1-1; D call uncertain. The CDR3 contains 17 residues. V dropped 3 bases and J dropped 1 base, with 19 bases sitting between them. Germline CDR1 SGHRS, CDR2 YFSETQ. CDR3 in amino acids: CASSSGRAPQENTEAFF. CDR3 bases: TGCGCCAGCAGCTCCGGGAGGGCCCCGCAGGAGAACACTGAAGCTTTCTTT. Variable domain in full (rest from reference TRBV5-1 and TRBJ1-1): KAGVTQTPRYLIKTRGQQVTLSCSPISGHRSVSWYQQTPGQGLQFLFEYFSETQRNKGNFPGRFSGRQFSNSRSEMNVSTLELGDSALYLCASSSGRAPQENTEAFFGQGTRLTVV.

This clone is labeled medium-sized. The chain recombines TRBV18 with TRBJ2-5; TRBD1 aligns across 9 bases. This CDR3 comprises 16 residues. Germline V lookup: CDR1 KGHSH, CDR2 LQKENI. V was clipped by 6 bases and J by 2 bases; unmatched bases: 10. DNA of the CDR3: TGTGCCAGCTCTCACAGAACCGGGACAGGGCAAGAGACCCAGTACTTC. Its translation: CASSHRTGTGQETQYF.

The chain uses TRBV7-2 and TRBJ2-1; 7 nucleotides agree with TRBD2. Germline V gene data show CDR1 as SGHTA and CDR2 as FQGNSA. The CDR3 loop spans 14 amino acids. Losses at the gene ends were 4 bases for V and 6 bases for J; bases not matched to a gene: 6. CDR3 in DNA: TGTGCCAGCAGCTCGGAACCTAGCGGCAATGAGCAGTTCTTC. Encoded protein: CASSSEPSGNEQFF.

The CDR3 loop is CASSSQVMETQYF. The CDR3 DNA reads as TGTGCCAGCAGCTCACAGGTCATGGAGACCCAGTACTTC. This chain uses TRBV11-1 with TRBJ2-5; TRBD1 might be the D (5 bases). The CDR3 loop spans 13 amino acids. In germline, CDR1 is SGHAT, CDR2 FQDESV (reference sequence). V was trimmed by 4 bases and J by 5 bases, leaving 11 bases between them.

The chain has TRBV7-2 and TRBJ2-5; tentatively, D is TRBD1 (6 bases). V shed 6 bases and J shed 2 bases, with 16 bases lying between them. The germline V gene has CDR1 SGHTA and CDR2 FQGNSA. The length of the CDR3 is 15 residues. The CDR3 bases are TGTGCCAGCAGTGAATGGGGGCTGGCTCAAGAGACCCAGTACTTC. Amino acids: CASSEWGLAQETQYF.

A single count supports this clone. The chain has TRBV18 and TRBJ1-2; D is ambiguous. CDR3 length equals 14 residues. Per germline, CDR1 KGHSH and CDR2 LQKENI. The V end was cut by 3 bases, the J end by 4 bases, with 12 bases between. CDR3 sequence: CASSPEGAGYGYTF. DNA of the CDR3: TGTGCCAGCTCACCCGAGGGAGCTGGCTATGGCTACACCTTC.

J is TRBJ1-3 and V is TRBV6-2 or TRBV6-3; D is unresolved. V was clipped by 6 bases and J by 8 bases, with 11 bases between them. The CDR3 is 12 residues long. The germline V gene has CDR1 MNHEY and CDR2 SVGEGT. The CDR3 region has the DNA TGTGCCAGCAGCCGCTCGGGAGACACCATATATTTT. Protein: CASSRSGDTIYF.

The rearrangement links TRBV18 to TRBJ2-2, with TRBD2 matching over 10 bases. Germline-derived CDR1 and CDR2 are KGHSH and LQKENI. V was pared by 6 bases and J by 4 bases, with 8 bases of the junction left unmatched. There are 16 residues in the CDR3. CDR3 DNA: TGTGCCAGCTCCCCCTCCAGCGGGGGGGCCACCGGGGAGCTGTTTTTT. Its translation is CASSPSSGGATGELFF.

The CDR3 DNA reads as TGTGCCAGCAGCTTATCCCTAGCGGGGATGGGTGAGCAGTTCTTC. Its translation is CASSLSLAGMGEQFF. The chain joins TRBV7-3 to TRBJ2-1; 9 bases match TRBD2. V gave up 2 bases and J gave up 9 bases; unmatched junction bases: 8. Germline CDR1 reads SGHTA; CDR2 reads FQGTGA. The CDR3 spans 15 residues.

The chain links TRBV11-2 to TRBJ1-4; D is unclear. The CDR3 consists of 16 residues. The ends were cut back, 6 bases at V and 5 bases at J, with 19 bases in the middle. The germline CDR1 and CDR2 sequences are SGHAT and FQNNGV. The CDR3 here is CASSYTSAGANEKLFF. For the CDR3, the DNA is TGTGCCAGCAGTTACACCTCCGCAGGCGCGAATGAAAAACTGTTTTTT.

Turning to this clone: Sequence at one end of the junction differs from germline and may be a read error. The chain uses TRBV12-3 or TRBV12-4 and TRBJ1-3, with a tentative D call TRBD1 (5 bases). The CDR3 contains 11 residues. CDR3 bases: TGTGCCAGCAGTGAGTTAGGACAAGGTGTTTTT. Its protein is CASSELGQGVF.

The chain couples TRBV27 to TRBJ2-7; TRBD2 aligns across 7 bases. Germline values: CDR1 MNHEY, CDR2 SMNVEV (reference sequence). Trimming took 6 bases from V and 5 from J; bases not matched to a gene: 13. The CDR3 covers 15 residues. The CDR3 reads CASRTGGATLHEQYF. The CDR3 DNA sequence: TGTGCCAGCAGAACGGGGGGTGCGACGCTCCACGAGCAGTACTTC.

The V and J genes are TRBV19 and TRBJ2-5; D may be TRBD1 (5 bases). CDR3 length equals 14 residues. Germline CDR1 and CDR2: LNHDA and SQIVND (reference sequence). V was shortened by 6 bases and J by 1 base, with 12 bases between the two germline ends. CDR3 in DNA: TGTGCCAGTAGCCTAACAGGCGCCCAAGAGACCCAGTACTTC. As protein: CASSLTGAQETQYF.

This clone was observed a single time. The V and J genes are TRBV5-5 and TRBJ1-2; unclear D gene. Trimming removed 3 bases from V and 6 bases from J, with 18 bases in between. Germline V gene data show CDR1 as SGHKS and CDR2 as YYEKEE (reference sequence). This CDR3 comprises 15 residues. The chain's CDR3 is CASSSLMAGSDGYTF. DNA for the CDR3: TGTGCCAGCAGCTCCCTTATGGCAGGTTCAGATGGCTACACCTTC.

J is TRBJ2-1 and V is TRBV29-1; tentatively, D is TRBD1 (6 bases). Trimming took off 7 bases at V and 3 bases at J, with 13 bases between the two ends. CDR1 and CDR2 from the germline V gene are SQVTM and ANQGSEA. The CDR3 contains 13 residues. In DNA form, the CDR3 reads TGCAGCGCGGCCGGGACAAACTACAATGAGCAGTTCTTC. Residues: CSAAGTNYNEQFF.

The chain combines TRBV7-9 with TRBJ2-1, with D perhaps matching TRBD1 (6 bases). Germline V lookup: CDR1 SEHNR, CDR2 FQNEAQ (reference sequence). The germline V and J ends were trimmed by 4 bases and 6 bases, with 16 bases remaining between them. The CDR3 totals 15 residues. CDR3 nucleotides: TGTGCCAGCAGCTCGCGACAGGTTCGAGGCAATGAGCAGTTCTTC. Protein sequence: CASSSRQVRGNEQFF.

The sample holds a few counts of this clone. This chain connects TRBV19 to TRBJ1-5, with 9 bases that match TRBD1. V trimming: 4 bases; J trimming: 2 bases; junction bases outside the gene matches: 6. There are 16 residues in the CDR3. Germline values: CDR1 LNHDA, CDR2 SQIVND (reference sequence). The CDR3 DNA sequence: TGTGCCAGTAGTACCGGACAGGGGATGGGCAATCAGCCCCAGCATTTT. Its translation is CASSTGQGMGNQPQHF.